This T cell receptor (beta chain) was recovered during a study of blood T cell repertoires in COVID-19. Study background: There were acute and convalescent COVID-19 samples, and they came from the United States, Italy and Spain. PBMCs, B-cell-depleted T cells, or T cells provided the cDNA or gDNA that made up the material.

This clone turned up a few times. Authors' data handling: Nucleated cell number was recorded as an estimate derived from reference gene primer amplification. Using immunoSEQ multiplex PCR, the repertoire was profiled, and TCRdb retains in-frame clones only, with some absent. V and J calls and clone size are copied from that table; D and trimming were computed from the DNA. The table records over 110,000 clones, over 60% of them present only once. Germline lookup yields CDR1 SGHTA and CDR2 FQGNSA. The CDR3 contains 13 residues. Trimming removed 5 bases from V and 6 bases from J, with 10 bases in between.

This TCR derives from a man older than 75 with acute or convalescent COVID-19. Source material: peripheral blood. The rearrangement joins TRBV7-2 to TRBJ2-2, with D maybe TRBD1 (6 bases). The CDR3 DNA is TGTGCCAGCAGCCAAGACAGGCCCGGGGAGCTGTTTTTT. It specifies CASSQDRPGELFF. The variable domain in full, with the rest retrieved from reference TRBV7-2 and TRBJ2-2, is GAGVSQSPSNKVTEKGKDVELRCDPISGHTALYWYRQSLGQGLEFLIYFQGNSAPDKSGLPSDRFSAERTGGSVSTLTIQRTQQEDSAVYLCASSQDRPGELFFGEGSRLTVL.